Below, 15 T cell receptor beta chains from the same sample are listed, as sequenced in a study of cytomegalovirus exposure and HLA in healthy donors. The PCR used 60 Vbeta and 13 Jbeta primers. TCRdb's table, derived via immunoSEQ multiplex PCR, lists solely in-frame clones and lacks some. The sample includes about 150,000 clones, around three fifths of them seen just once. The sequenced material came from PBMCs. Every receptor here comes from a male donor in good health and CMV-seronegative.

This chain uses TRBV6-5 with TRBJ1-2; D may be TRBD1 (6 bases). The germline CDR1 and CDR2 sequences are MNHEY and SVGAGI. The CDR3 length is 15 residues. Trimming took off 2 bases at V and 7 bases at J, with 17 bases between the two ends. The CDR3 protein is CASSYTLTGISGYTF. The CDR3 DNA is TGTGCCAGCAGTTACACGCTAACAGGGATAAGTGGCTACACCTTC.

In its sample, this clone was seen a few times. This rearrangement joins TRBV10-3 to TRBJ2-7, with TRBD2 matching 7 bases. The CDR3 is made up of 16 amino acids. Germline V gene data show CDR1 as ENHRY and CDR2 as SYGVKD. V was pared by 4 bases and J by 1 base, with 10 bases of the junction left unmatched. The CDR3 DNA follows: TGTGCCATCAGTGTAGGGCTAGCGGCGCAATCCTACGAGCAGTACTTC. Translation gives CAISVGLAAQSYEQYF.

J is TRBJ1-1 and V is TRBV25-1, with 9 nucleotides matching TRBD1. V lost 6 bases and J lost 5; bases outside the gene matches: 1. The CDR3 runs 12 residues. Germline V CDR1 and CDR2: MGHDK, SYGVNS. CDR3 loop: CASRQGATEAFF. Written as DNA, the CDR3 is TGTGCCAGCAGACAGGGGGCAACTGAAGCTTTCTTT. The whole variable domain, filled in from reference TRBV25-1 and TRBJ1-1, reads EADIYQTPRYLVIGTGKKITLECSQTMGHDKMYWYQQDPGMELHLIHYSYGVNSTEKGDLSSESTVSRIRTEHFPLTLESARPSHTSQYLCASRQGATEAFFGQGTRLTVV.

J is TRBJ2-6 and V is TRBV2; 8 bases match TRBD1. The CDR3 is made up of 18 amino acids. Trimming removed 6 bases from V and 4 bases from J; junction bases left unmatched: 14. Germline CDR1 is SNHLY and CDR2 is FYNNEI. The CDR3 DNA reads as TGTGCCAGCAGGCCGGGACAGGCGGTCGGTGACGGGGCCAACGTCCTGACTTTC. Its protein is CASRPGQAVGDGANVLTF. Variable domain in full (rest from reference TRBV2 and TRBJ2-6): EPEVTQTPSHQVTQMGQEVILRCVPISNHLYFYWYRQILGQKVEFLVSFYNNEISEKSEIFDDQFSVERPDGSNFTLKIRSTKLEDSAMYFCASRPGQAVGDGANVLTFGAGSRLTVL.

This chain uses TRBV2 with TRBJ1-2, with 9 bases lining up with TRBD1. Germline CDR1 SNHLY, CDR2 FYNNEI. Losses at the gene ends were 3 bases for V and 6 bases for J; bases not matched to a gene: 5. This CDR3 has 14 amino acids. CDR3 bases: TGTGCCAGCAGTGACACACGGACAGGGGATGGCTACACCTTC. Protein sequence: CASSDTRTGDGYTF.

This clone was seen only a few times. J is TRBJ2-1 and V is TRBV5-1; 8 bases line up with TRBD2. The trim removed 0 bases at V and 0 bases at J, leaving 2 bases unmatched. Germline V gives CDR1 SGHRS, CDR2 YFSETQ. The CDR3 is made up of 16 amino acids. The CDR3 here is CASSLGLARSYNEQFF. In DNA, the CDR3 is TGCGCCAGCAGCTTGGGACTAGCGCGCTCCTACAATGAGCAGTTCTTC.

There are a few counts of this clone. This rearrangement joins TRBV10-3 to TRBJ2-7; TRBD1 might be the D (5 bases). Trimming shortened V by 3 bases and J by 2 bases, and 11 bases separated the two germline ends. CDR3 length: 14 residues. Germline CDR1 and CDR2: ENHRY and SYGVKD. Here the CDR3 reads CAISDGQRPYEQYF. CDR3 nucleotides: TGTGCCATCAGTGACGGACAAAGGCCCTACGAGCAGTACTTC.

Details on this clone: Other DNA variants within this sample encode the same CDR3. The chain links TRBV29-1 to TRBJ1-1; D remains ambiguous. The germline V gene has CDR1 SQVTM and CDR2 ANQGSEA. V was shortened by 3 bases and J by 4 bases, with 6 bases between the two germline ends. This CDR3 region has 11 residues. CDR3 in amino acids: CSVESGTEAFF. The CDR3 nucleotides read TGCAGCGTTGAGTCGGGCACTGAAGCTTTCTTT.

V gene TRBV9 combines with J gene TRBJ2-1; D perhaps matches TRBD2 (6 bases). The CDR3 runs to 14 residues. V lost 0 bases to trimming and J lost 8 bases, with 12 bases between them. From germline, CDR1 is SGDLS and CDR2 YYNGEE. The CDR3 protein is CASSVASSDYEQFF. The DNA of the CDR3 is TGTGCCAGCAGCGTAGCTTCTAGCGATTATGAGCAGTTCTTC.

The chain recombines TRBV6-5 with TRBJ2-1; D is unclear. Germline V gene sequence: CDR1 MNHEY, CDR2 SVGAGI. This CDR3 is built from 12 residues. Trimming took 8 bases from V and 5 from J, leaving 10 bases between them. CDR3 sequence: CASSERNNEQFF. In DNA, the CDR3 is TGTGCCAGCTCTGAGAGAAACAATGAGCAGTTCTTC.

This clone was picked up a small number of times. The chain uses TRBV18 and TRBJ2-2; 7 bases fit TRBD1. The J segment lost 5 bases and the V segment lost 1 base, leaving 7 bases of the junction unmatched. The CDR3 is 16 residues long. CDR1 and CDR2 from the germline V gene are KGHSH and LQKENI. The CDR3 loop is CASSPQGRGFTGELFF. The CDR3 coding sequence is TGTGCCAGCTCACCACAAGGCAGGGGGTTTACCGGGGAGCTGTTTTTT. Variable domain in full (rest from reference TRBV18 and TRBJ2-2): NAGVMQNPRHLVRRRGQEARLRCSPMKGHSHVYWYRQLPEEGLKFMVYLQKENIIDESGMPKERFSAEFPKEGPSILRIQQVVRGDSAAYFCASSPQGRGFTGELFFGEGSRLTVL.

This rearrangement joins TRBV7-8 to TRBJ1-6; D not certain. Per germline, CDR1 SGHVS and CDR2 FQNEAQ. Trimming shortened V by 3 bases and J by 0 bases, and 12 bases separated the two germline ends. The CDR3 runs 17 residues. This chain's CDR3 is CASSLGAVSSYNSPLHF. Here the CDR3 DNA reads TGTGCCAGCAGCTTGGGAGCCGTAAGCTCCTATAATTCACCCCTCCACTTT. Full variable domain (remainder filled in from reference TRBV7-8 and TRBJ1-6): GAGVSQSPRYKVAKRGQDVALRCDPISGHVSLFWYQQALGQGPEFLTYFQNEAQLDKSGLPSDRFFAERPEGSVSTLKIQRTQQEDSAVYLCASSLGAVSSYNSPLHFGNGTRLTVT.

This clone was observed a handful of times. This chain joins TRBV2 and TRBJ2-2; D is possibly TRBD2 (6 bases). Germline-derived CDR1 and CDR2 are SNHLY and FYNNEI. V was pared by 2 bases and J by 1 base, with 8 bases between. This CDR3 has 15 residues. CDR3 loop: CASSERRGNTGELFF. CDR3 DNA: TGTGCCAGCAGTGAAAGGCGGGGGAACACCGGGGAGCTGTTTTTT.

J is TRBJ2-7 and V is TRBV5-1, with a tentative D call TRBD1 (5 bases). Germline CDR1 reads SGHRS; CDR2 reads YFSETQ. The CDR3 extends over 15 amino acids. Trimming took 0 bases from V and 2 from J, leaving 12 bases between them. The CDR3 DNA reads TGCGCCAGCAGCTTGGTGGCAGGACAAACCTACGAGCAGTACTTC. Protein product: CASSLVAGQTYEQYF.

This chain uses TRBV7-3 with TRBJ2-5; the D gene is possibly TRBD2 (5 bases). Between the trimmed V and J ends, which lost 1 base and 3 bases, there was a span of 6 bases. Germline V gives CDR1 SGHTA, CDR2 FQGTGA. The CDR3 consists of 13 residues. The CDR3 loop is CASSLRREETQYF. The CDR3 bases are TGTGCCAGCAGCTTAAGGCGGGAAGAGACCCAGTACTTC.